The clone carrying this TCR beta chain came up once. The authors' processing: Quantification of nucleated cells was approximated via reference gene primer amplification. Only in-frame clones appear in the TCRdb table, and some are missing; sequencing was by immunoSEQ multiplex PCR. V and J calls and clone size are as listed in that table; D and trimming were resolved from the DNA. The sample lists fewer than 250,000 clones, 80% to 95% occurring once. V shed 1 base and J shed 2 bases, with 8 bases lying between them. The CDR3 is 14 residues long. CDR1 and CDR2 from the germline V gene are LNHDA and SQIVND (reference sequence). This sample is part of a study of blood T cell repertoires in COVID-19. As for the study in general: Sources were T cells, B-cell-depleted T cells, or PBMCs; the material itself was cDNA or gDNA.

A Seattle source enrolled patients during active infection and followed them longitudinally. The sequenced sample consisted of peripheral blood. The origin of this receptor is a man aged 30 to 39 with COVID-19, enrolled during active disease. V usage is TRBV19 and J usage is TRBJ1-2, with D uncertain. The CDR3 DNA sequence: TGTGCCAGTAGTATAGTAGGCGGAAACTATGGCTACACCTTC. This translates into CASSIVGGNYGYTF.